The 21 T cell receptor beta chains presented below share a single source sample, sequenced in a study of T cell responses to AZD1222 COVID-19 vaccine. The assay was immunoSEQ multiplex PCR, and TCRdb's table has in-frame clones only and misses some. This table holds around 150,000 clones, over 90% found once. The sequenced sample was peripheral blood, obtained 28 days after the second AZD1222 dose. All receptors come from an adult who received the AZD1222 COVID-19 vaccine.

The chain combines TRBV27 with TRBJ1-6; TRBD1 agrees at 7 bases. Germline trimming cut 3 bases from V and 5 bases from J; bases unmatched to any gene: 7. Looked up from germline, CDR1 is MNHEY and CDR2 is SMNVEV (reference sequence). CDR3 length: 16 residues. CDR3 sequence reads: CASSFRGDRNNSPLHF. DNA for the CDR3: TGTGCCAGCAGTTTTAGGGGGGACAGAAATAATTCACCCCTCCACTTT.

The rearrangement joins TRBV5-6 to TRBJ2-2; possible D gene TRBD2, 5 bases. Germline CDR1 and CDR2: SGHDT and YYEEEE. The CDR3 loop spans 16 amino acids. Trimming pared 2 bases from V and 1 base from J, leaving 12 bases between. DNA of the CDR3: TGTGCCAGCAGCTTAGGACCCCGGGAGAACACCGGGGAGCTGTTTTTT. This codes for CASSLGPRENTGELFF.

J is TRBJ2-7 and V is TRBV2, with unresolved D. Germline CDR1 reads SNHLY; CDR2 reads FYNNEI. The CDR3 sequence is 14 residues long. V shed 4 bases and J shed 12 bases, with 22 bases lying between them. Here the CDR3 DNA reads TGTGCCAGCAGTGTGTCGCGGACCCTTCAAAGCTGGTACTTC. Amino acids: CASSVSRTLQSWYF.

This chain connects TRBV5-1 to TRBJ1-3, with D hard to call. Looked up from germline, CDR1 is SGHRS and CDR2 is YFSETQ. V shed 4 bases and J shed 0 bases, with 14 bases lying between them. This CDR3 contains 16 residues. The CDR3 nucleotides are TGCGCCAGCAGCCAGTTAGAGGGATTCTCTGGAAACACCATATATTTT. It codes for CASSQLEGFSGNTIYF. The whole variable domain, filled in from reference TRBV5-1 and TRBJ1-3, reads KAGVTQTPRYLIKTRGQQVTLSCSPISGHRSVSWYQQTPGQGLQFLFEYFSETQRNKGNFPGRFSGRQFSNSRSEMNVSTLELGDSALYLCASSQLEGFSGNTIYFGEGSWLTVV.

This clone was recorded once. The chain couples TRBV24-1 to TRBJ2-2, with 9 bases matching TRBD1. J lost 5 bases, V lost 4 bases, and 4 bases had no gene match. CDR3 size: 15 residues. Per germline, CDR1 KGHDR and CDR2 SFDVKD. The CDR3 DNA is TGTGCCACCAGTGACTACAGGGGGCAAACCGGGGAGCTGTTTTTT. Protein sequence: CATSDYRGQTGELFF.

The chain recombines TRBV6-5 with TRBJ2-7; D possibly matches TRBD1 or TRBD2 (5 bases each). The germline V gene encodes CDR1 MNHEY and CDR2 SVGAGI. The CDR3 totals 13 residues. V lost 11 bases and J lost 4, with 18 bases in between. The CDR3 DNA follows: TGTGCCGGGGCCCTGGGGGTGATTTACGAGCAGTACTTC. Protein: CAGALGVIYEQYF.

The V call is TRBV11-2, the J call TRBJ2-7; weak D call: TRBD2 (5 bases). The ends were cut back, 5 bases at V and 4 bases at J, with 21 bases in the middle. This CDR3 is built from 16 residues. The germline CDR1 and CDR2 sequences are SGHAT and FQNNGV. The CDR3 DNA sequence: TGTGCCAGCAGCACACTTACCGCGGGCCCGAGATACGAGCAGTACTTC. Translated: CASSTLTAGPRYEQYF.

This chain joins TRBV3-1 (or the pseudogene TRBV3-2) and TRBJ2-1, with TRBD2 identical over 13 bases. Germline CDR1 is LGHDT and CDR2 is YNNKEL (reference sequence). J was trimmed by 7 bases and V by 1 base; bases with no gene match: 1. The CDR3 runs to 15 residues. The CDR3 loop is CASSQVTSGRNEQFF. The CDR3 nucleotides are TGTGCCAGCAGCCAAGTGACTAGCGGGAGGAATGAGCAGTTCTTC.

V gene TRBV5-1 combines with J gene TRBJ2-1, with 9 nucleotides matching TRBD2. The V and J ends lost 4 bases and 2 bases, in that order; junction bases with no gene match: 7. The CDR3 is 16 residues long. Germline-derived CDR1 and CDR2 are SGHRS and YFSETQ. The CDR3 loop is CASSRAAGGTYNEQFF. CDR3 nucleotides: TGCGCCAGCAGCCGAGCAGCGGGGGGAACCTACAATGAGCAGTTCTTC.

The CDR3 nucleotides are TGTGCCAGCAGCCAAGAATCGATTAACACCATATATTTT. Residues: CASSQESINTIYF. The V gene is TRBV3-1 (or the pseudogene TRBV3-2), the J gene TRBJ1-3; D ambiguous. The CDR3 contains 13 residues. Trimming removed 0 bases at V and 7 bases at J, with 7 bases between. Germline assignment: CDR1 LGHDT and CDR2 YNNKEL (reference sequence).

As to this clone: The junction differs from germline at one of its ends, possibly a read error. The CDR3 sequence is CASSRSGQTKAFF. Written as DNA, the CDR3 is TGTGCCAGCAGCCGCTCTGGTCAGACAAAAGCTTTTTTT. This rearrangement joins TRBV6-2 or TRBV6-3 to TRBJ1-1; no firm D call. Per the germline V gene, CDR1 is MNHEY and CDR2 is SVGEGT. The CDR3 has 13 amino acids.

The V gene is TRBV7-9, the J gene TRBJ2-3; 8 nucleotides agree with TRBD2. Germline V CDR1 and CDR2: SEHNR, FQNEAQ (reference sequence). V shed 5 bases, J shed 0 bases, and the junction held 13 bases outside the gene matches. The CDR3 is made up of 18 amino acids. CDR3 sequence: CASSGPGGPITSTDTQYF. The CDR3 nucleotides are TGTGCCAGCAGCGGCCCGGGAGGGCCGATCACTAGCACAGATACGCAGTATTTT.

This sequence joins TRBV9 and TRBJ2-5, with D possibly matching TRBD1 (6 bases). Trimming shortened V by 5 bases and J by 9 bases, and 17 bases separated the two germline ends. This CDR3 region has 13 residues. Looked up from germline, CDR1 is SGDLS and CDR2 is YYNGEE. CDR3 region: CASSLGTQAAQYF. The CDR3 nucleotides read TGTGCCAGCAGTCTTGGGACACAGGCCGCCCAGTACTTC. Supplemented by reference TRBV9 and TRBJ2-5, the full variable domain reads DSGVTQTPKHLITATGQRVTLRCSPRSGDLSVYWYQQSLDQGLQFLIQYYNGEERAKGNILERFSAQQFPDLHSELNLSSLELGDSALYFCASSLGTQAAQYFGPGTRLLVL.

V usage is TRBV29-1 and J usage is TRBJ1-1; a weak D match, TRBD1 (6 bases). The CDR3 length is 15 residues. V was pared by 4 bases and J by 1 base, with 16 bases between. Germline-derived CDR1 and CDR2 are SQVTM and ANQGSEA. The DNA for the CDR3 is TGCAGCGTTGGGGGGAGCGGGACAAGGAACACTGAAGCTTTCTTT. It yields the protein CSVGGSGTRNTEAFF.

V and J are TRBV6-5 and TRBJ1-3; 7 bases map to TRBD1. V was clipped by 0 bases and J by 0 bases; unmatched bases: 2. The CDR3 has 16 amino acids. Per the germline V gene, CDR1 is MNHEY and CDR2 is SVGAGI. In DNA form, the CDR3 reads TGTGCCAGCAGTTACTCGACAGGGAGCTCTGGAAACACCATATATTTT. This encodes CASSYSTGSSGNTIYF.

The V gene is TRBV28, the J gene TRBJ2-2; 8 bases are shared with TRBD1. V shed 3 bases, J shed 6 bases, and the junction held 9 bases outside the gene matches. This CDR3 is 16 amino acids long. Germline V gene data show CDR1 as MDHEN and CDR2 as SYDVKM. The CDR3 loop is CASSFWAGGAPGELFF. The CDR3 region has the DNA TGTGCCAGCAGTTTCTGGGCAGGGGGCGCTCCCGGGGAGCTGTTTTTT.

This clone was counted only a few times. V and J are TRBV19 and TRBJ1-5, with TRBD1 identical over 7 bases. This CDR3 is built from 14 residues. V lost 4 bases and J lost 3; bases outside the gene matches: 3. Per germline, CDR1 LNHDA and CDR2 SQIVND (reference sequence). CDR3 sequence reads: CASSRGGPNQPQHF. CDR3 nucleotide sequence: TGTGCCAGTAGTAGAGGGGGCCCCAATCAGCCCCAGCATTTT.

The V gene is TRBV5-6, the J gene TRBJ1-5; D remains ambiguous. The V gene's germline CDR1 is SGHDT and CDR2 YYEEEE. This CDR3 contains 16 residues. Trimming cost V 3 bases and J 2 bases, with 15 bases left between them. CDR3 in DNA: TGTGCCAGCAGCTCCAACCTTGGGTGGGGCAATCAGCCCCAGCATTTT. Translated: CASSSNLGWGNQPQHF.

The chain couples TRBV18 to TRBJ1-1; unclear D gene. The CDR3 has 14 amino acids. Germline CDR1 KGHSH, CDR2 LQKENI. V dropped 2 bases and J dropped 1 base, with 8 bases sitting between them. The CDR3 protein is CASSPVAPNTEAFF. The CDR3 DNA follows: TGTGCCAGCTCACCAGTAGCCCCGAACACTGAAGCTTTCTTT. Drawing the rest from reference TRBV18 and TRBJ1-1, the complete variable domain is NAGVMQNPRHLVRRRGQEARLRCSPMKGHSHVYWYRQLPEEGLKFMVYLQKENIIDESGMPKERFSAEFPKEGPSILRIQQVVRGDSAAYFCASSPVAPNTEAFFGQGTRLTVV.

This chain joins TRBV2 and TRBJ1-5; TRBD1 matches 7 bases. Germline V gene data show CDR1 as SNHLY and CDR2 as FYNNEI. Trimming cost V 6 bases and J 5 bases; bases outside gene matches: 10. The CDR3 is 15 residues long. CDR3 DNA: TGTGCCAGCAGGAGACAGGGAGGCGGGGATCAGCCCCAGCATTTT. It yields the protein CASRRQGGGDQPQHF.

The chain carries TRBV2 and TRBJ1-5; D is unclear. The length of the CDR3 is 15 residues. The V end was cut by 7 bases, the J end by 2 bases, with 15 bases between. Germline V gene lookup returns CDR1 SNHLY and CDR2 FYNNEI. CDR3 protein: CASTRGYMGNQPQHF. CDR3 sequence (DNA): TGTGCCAGCACCCGGGGATATATGGGCAATCAGCCCCAGCATTTT.